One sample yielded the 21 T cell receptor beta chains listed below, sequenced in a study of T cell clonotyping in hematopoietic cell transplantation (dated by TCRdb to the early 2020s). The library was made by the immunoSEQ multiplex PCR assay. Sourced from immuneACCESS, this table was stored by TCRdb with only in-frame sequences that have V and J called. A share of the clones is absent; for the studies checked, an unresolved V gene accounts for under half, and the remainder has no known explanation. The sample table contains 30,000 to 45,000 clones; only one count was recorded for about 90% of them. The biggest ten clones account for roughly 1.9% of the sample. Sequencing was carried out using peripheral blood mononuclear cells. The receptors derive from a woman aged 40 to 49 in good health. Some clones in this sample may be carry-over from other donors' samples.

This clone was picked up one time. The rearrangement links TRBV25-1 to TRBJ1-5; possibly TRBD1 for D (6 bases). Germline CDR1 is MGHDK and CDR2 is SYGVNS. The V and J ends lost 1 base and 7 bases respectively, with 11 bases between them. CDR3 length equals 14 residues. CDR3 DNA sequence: TGTGCCAGCAGTGAATTCGGGGGGGGCCAGCCCCAGCATTTT. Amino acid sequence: CASSEFGGGQPQHF.

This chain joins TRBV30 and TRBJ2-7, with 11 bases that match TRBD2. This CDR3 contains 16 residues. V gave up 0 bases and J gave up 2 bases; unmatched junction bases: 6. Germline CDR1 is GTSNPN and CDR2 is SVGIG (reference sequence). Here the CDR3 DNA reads TGTGCCTGGAGTGTATCCGGGACTAGCGGAGCCTACGAGCAGTACTTC. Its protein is CAWSVSGTSGAYEQYF.

CDR3 loop: CASSPSSYEQYF. CDR3 nucleotide sequence: TGTGCCAGCAGCCCCTCGAGCTACGAGCAGTACTTC. This rearrangement joins TRBV7-2 to TRBJ2-7; D is unresolved. Deletions cut 5 bases from V and 3 bases from J, with 8 bases between. The CDR3 extends over 12 amino acids. Germline CDR1 SGHTA, CDR2 FQGNSA.

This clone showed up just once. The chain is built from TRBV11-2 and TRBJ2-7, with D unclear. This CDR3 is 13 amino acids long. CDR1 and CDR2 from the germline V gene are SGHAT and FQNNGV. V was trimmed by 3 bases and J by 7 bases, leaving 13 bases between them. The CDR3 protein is CASSFALAGEQYF. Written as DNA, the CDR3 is TGTGCCAGCAGCTTTGCGCTGGCTGGGGAGCAGTACTTC.

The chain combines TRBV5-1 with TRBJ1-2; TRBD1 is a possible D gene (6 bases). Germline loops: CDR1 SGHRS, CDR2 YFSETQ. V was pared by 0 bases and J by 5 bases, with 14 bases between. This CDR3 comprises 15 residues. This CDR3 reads CASSLGTGRAYGYTF. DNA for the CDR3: TGCGCCAGCAGCTTGGGTACAGGGCGGGCTTATGGCTACACCTTC.

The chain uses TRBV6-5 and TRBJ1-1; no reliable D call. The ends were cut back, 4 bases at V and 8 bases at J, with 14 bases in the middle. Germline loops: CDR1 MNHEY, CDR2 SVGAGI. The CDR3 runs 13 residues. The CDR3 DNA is TGTGCCAGCAGTTTCTTCGGGCAGCTAGAAGCTTTCTTT. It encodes CASSFFGQLEAFF.

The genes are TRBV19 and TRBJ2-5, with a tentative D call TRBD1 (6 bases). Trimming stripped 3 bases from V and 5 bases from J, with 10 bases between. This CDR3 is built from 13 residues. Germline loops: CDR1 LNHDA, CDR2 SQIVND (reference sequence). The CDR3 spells CASSIRGRETQYF. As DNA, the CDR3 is TGTGCCAGTAGTATCAGGGGAAGGGAGACCCAGTACTTC. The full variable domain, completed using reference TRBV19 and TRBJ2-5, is DGGITQSPKYLFRKEGQNVTLSCEQNLNHDAMYWYRQDPGQGLRLIYYSQIVNDFQKGDIAEGYSVSREKKESFPLTVTSAQKNPTAFYLCASSIRGRETQYFGPGTRLLVL.

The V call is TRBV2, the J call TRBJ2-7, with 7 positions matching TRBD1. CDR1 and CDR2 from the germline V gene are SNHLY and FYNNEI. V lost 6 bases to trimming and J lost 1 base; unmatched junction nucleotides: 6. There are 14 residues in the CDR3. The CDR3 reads CASRGTVGSYEQYF. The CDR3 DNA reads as TGTGCCAGCAGGGGGACAGTCGGTTCCTACGAGCAGTACTTC.

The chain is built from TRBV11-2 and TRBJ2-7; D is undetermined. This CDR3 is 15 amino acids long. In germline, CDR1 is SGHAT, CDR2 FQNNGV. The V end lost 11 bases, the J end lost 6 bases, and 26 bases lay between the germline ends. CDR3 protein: CAGSPKLTPESEQYF. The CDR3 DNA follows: TGTGCCGGTAGTCCAAAGCTTACTCCGGAGTCCGAGCAGTACTTC.

The CDR3 sequence is CASSLSGFKEGYQETQYF. The CDR3 DNA sequence: TGTGCCAGCAGTTTATCGGGTTTCAAGGAGGGGTACCAAGAGACCCAGTACTTC. The V gene is TRBV28, the J gene TRBJ2-5, with D perhaps matching TRBD2 (6 bases). The V gene lost 1 base and the J gene lost 0 bases, with 18 bases spanning the gap. Looked up from germline, CDR1 is MDHEN and CDR2 is SYDVKM. The CDR3 is 18 amino acids.

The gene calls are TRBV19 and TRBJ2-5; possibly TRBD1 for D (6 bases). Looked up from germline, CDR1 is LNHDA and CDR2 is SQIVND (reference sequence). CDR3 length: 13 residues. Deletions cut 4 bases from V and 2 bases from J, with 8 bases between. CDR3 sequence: CASSNRAQETQYF. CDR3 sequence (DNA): TGTGCCAGTAGTAACAGGGCTCAAGAGACCCAGTACTTC.

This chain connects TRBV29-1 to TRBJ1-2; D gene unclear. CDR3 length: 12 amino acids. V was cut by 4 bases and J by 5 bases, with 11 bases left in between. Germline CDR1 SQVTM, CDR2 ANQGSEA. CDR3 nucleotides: TGCAGCGTTGGGTGGGCAGAGTATGGCTACACCTTC. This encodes CSVGWAEYGYTF.

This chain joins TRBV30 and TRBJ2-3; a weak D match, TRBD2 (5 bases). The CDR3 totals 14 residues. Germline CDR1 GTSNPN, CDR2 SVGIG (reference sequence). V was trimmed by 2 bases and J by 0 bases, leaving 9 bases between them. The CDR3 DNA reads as TGTGCCTGGAGTCCGGAGGCAAGCACAGATACGCAGTATTTT. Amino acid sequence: CAWSPEASTDTQYF. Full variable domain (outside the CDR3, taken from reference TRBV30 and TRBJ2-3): SQTIHQWPATLVQPVGSPLSLECTVEGTSNPNLYWYRQAAGRGLQLLFYSVGIGQISSEVPQNLSASRPQDRQFILSSKKLLLSDSGFYLCAWSPEASTDTQYFGPGTRLTVL.

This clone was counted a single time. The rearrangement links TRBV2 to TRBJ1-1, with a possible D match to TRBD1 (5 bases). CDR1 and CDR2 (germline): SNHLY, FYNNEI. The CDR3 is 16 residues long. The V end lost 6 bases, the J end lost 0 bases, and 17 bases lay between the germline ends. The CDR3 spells CASSLSPGRMNTEAFF. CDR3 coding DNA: TGTGCCAGCAGCCTATCTCCGGGACGGATGAACACTGAAGCTTTCTTT. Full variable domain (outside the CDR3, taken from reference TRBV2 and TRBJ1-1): EPEVTQTPSHQVTQMGQEVILRCVPISNHLYFYWYRQILGQKVEFLVSFYNNEISEKSEIFDDQFSVERPDGSNFTLKIRSTKLEDSAMYFCASSLSPGRMNTEAFFGQGTRLTVV.

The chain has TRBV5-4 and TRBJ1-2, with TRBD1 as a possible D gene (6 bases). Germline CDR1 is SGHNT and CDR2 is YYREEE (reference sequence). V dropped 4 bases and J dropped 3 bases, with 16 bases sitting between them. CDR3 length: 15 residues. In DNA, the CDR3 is TGTGCCAGCAGCCCCGACCGCACAGGGTACTATGGCTACACCTTC. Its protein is CASSPDRTGYYGYTF.

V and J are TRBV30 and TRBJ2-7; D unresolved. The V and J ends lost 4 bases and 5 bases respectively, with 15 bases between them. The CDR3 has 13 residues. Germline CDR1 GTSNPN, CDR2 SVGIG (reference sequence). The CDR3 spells CAWKGPGRDEQYF. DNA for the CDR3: TGTGCCTGGAAAGGCCCCGGCCGGGACGAGCAGTACTTC.

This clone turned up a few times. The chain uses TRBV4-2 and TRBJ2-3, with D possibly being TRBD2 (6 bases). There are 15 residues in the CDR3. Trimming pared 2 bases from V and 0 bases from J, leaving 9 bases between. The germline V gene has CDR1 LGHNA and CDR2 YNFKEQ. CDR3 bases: TGTGCCAGCAGCCAATTAGCGGAGAGCACAGATACGCAGTATTTT. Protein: CASSQLAESTDTQYF.

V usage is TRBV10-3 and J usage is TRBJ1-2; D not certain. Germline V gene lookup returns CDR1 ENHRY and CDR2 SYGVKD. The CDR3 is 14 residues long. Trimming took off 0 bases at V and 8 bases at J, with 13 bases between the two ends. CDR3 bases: TGTGCCATCAGTGAGTCACCCCTCGGGAGGGGCTACACCTTC. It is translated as CAISESPLGRGYTF.

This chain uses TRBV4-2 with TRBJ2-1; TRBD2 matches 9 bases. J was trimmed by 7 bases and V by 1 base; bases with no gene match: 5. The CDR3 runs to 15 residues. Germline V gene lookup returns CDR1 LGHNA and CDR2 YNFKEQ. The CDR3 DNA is TGTGCCAGCAGCCAAGGAGACGGACTAGCGAATGAGCAGTTCTTC. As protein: CASSQGDGLANEQFF.

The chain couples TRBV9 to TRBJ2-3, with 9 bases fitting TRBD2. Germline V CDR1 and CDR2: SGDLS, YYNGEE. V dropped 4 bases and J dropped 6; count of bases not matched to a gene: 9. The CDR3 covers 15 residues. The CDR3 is CASSPVAGERDTQYF. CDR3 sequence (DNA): TGTGCCAGCAGCCCAGTAGCGGGAGAACGGGATACGCAGTATTTT.

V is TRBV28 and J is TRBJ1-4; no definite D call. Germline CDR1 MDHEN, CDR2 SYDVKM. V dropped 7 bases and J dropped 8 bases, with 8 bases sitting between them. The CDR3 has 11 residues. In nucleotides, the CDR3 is TGTGCCAGCACCACGAAGGAAAAACTGTTTTTT. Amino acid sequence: CASTTKEKLFF.